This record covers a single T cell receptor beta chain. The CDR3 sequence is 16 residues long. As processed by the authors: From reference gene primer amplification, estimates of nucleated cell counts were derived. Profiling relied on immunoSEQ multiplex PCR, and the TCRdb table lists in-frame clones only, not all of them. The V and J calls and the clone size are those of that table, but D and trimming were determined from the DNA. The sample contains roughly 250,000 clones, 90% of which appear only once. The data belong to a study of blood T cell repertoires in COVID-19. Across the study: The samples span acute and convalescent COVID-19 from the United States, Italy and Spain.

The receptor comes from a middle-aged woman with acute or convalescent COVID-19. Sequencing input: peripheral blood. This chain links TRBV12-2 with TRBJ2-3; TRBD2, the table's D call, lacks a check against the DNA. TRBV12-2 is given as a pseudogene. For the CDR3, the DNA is TGTGCAAGTCGCTTAATAGCGGGCATCCTCACAGATACGCAGTATTTT. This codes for CASRLIAGILTDTQYF.